Reported below is one T cell receptor beta chain. The entry originates in a study of blood T cells in healthy people across ages. CDR3 length equals 14 residues. CDR1 is SQVTM and CDR2 is ANQGSEA in the germline V gene. Trimming shortened V by 7 bases and J by 5 bases, and 20 bases separated the two germline ends. Through a sample-barcoded 5' primer and a J-beta primer mix, a second PCR was run for roughly 7 to 11 cycles. MiXCR was run by TCRdb on the 5' RACE reads, yielding one entry per CDR3 protein. The sample has 1.5 million to 2 million distinct CDR3 sequences, 49% seen once. The clonotype comes from a woman aged 40-49 years in good health. Sequencing input: blood. V gene TRBV29-1 combines with J gene TRBJ2-5, with D perhaps TRBD2 (6 bases). The CDR3 reads CSASIGRGRETQYF. In DNA, the CDR3 is TGCAGCGCCTCAATCGGGAGAGGTAGGGAGACCCAGTACTTC.